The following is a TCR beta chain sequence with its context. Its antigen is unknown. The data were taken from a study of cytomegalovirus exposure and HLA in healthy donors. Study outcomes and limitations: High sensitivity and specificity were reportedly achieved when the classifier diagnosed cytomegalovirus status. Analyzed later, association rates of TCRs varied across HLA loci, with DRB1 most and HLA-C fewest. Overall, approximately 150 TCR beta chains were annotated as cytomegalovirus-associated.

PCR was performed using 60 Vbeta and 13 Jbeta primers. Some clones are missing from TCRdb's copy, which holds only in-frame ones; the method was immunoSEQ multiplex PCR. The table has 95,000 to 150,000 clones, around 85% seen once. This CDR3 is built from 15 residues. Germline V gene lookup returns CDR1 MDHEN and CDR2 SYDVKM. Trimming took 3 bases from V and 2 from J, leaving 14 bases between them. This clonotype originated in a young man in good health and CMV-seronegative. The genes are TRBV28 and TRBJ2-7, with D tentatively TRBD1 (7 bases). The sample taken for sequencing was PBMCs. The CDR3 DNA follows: TGTGCCAGCAGTTTGCGCAGGGGGGTGGCCTACGAGCAGTACTTC. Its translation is CASSLRRGVAYEQYF.